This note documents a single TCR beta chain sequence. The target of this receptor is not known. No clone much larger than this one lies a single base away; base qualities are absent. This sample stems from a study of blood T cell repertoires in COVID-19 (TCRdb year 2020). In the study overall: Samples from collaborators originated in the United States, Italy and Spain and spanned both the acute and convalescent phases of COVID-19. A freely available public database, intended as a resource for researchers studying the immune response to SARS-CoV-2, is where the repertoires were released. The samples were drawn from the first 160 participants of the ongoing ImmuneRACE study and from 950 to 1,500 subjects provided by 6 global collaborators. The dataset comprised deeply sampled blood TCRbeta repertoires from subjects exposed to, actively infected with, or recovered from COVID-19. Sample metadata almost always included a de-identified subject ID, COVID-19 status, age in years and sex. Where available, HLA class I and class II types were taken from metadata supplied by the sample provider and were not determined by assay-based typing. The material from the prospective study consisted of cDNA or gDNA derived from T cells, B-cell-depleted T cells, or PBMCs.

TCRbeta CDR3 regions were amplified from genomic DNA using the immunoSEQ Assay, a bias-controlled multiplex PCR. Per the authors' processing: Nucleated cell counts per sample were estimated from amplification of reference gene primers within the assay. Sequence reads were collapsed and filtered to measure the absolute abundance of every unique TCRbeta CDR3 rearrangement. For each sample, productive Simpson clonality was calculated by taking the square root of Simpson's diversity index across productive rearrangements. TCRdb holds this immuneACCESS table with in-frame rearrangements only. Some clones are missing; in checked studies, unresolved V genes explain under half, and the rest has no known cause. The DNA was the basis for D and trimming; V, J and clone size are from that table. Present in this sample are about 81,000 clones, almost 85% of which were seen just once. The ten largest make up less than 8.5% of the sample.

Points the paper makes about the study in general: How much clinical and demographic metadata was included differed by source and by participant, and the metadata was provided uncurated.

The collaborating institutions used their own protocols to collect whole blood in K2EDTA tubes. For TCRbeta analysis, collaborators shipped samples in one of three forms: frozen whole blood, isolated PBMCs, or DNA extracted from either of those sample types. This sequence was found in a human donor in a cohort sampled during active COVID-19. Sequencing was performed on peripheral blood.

The CDR3 protein is CASSWPLRRGGDTDTQYF. The bases are TGTGCCAGCAGCTGGCCCCTTAGGCGCGGGGGGGACACAGATACGCAGTATTTT. The V gene is TRBV5-6 and the J gene is TRBJ2-3, and 9 junction bases match TRBD2. V trim: 3 bases; J trim: 2 bases; unmatched bases: 13. The germline V gene encodes CDR1 SGHDT and CDR2 YYEEEE. Including the terminal cysteine and phenylalanine, the CDR3 comprises 18 residues. CDR3 DNA only is kept here, 54 bases in frame from base 1. The CDR3, completed at both ends by the reference TRBV5-6 and TRBJ2-3 genes, gives the full variable domain DAGVTQSPTHLIKTRGQQVTLRCSPKSGHDTVSWYQQALGQGPQFIFQYYEEEERQRGNFPDRFSGHQFPNYSSELNVNALLLGDSALYLCASSWPLRRGGDTDTQYFGPGTRLTVL.